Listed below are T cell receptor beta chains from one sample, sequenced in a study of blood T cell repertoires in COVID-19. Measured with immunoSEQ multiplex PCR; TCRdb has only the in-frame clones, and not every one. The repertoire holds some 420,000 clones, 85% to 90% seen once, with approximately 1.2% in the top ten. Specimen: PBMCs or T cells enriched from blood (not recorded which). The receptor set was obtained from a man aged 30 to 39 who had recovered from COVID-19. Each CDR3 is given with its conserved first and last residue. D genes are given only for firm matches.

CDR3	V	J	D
CAWSAGTSGTDTQYF	TRBV30	TRBJ2-3	TRBD2
CASSLTSANTGELFF	TRBV11-2	TRBJ2-2	TRBD2
CASSLGDYGGAFF	TRBV12-3/TRBV12-4	TRBJ1-1	-
CASRIRDSTAYYGYTF	TRBV2	TRBJ1-2	TRBD1
CASSFQGTYEQYF	TRBV11-2	TRBJ2-7	-
CAWWAGAYEQYF	TRBV30	TRBJ2-7	TRBD2
CATTGRTNTIYF	TRBV5-4	TRBJ1-3	-
CASGSGQSADTQYF	TRBV7-9	TRBJ2-3	-
CATSEGPGPQHF	TRBV24-1	TRBJ1-5	-
CASSLETGGMTEAFF	TRBV5-1	TRBJ1-1	-
CASSIAGTGFQKLFF	TRBV19	TRBJ1-4	TRBD1
CASSPSTGANVLTF	TRBV28	TRBJ2-6	-
CASHQAGGPDTQYF	TRBV5-1	TRBJ2-3	TRBD2
CASSFSGLTGELFF	TRBV28	TRBJ2-2	-
CASSPIAGENNEQFF	TRBV7-9	TRBJ2-1	TRBD2
CASSLNVVGTRYEQYF	TRBV7-2	TRBJ2-7	-
CAWSSGTGTFNQPQHF	TRBV30	TRBJ1-5	TRBD1
CASSSDSNQPQHF	TRBV7-9	TRBJ1-5	-
CASSQESTGNTDTQYF	TRBV3-1/TRBV3-2	TRBJ2-3	-
CASRGLAGGDIRAGELFF	TRBV21-1	TRBJ2-2	-
CASSLDQLAGGLGEQFF	TRBV7-9	TRBJ2-1	TRBD2
CAWSAGTATEAFF	TRBV30	TRBJ1-1	TRBD1